What follows are 30 T cell receptor beta chains derived from one specimen sequenced in a study of kidney transplant recipient with SARS-CoV-2 infection. A single record per CDR3 protein comes from TCRdb applying MiXCR to the reads. The repertoire consists of some 220,000 distinct CDR3 sequences, with 29% occurring once and the leading ten covering under 7.5%. The sample in question was a blood sample, obtained at baseline and on roughly day 110 from a kidney transplant recipient. These receptors were collected from a young adult male patient who had COVID-19 and was a kidney transplant recipient. Some T cells may be supplied by the graft donor.

This clonotype was observed at least ten times. The gene calls are TRBV5-1 and TRBJ2-2, with 7 nucleotides matching TRBD2. Germline assignment: CDR1 SGHRS and CDR2 YFSETQ. The V gene end was trimmed by 0 bases and the J gene end by 0 bases; junction bases not matched to a gene: 8. The CDR3 length is 18 residues. The DNA of the CDR3 is TGCGCCAGCAGCTTGGCCCGTGGGGGGGAGACGAACACCGGGGAGCTGTTTTTT. Its translation: CASSLARGGETNTGELFF. Combining the CDR3 with reference TRBV5-1 and TRBJ2-2 gives the whole variable domain KAGVTQTPRYLIKTRGQQVTLSCSPISGHRSVSWYQQTPGQGLQFLFEYFSETQRNKGNFPGRFSGRQFSNSRSEMNVSTLELGDSALYLCASSLARGGETNTGELFFGEGSRLTVL.

With regard to this clonotype: One base away lies a much larger clone, so this may be a sequencing read error. V gene TRBV5-5 combines with J gene TRBJ1-5; possible D gene TRBD1, 5 bases. This CDR3 is 15 amino acids long. CDR1 is SGHKS and CDR2 is YYEKEE in the germline V gene (reference sequence). The V gene lost 6 bases and the J gene lost 1 base, with 14 bases spanning the gap. This chain's CDR3 is CASNPEWGSNQPQHF. CDR3 DNA: TGTGCCAGCAACCCTGAATGGGGGAGCAATCAGCCCCAGCATTTT. Full variable domain (missing parts from reference TRBV5-5 and TRBJ1-5): DAGVTQSPTHLIKTRGQQVTLRCSPISGHKSVSWYQQVLGQGPQFIFQYYEKEERGRGNFPDRFSARQFPNYSSELNVNALLLGDSALYLCASNPEWGSNQPQHFGDGTRLSIL.

This clonotype has a count of ten or more. V and J are TRBV5-1 and TRBJ1-3, with no clear D. The CDR3 runs 15 residues. V lost 4 bases and J lost 0, with 11 bases in between. Looked up from germline, CDR1 is SGHRS and CDR2 is YFSETQ. CDR3 amino acids: CASSDRAGSGNTIYF. CDR3 coding DNA: TGCGCCAGCAGCGACCGGGCCGGCTCTGGAAACACCATATATTTT.

The chain employs TRBV7-9 and TRBJ2-5, with D possibly TRBD2 on 6 matching bases. From germline, CDR1 is SEHNR and CDR2 FQNEAQ (reference sequence). CDR3 length: 17 amino acids. Between the trimmed V and J ends, which lost 8 bases and 1 base, there was a span of 23 bases. CDR3 nucleotide sequence: TGTGCCAGCGACGTCAGCGGATTAGCGGAACCCCAAGAGACCCAGTACTTC. It translates to CASDVSGLAEPQETQYF.

This clonotype was picked up one time. This clone may be a read error of a much larger clone one base away. V is TRBV23-1 and J is TRBJ1-1; D gene uncertain. TRBV23-1 is filed as an ORF, its function uncertain. The CDR3 extends over 17 amino acids. Trimming shortened V by 5 bases and J by 0 bases, and 19 bases separated the two germline ends. The chain's CDR3 is CASSSKPSGGVNTEAFF. CDR3 coding DNA: TGCGCCAGCAGTTCTAAACCTTCCGGCGGCGTGAACACTGAAGCTTTCTTT.

This clonotype has a count of ten or more. The rearrangement uses TRBV30 and TRBJ1-4; 8 bases are shared with TRBD1. This CDR3 spans 14 amino acids. The junction had 9 bases not matched to a gene; V was cut back by 4 bases and J by 8 bases. Germline CDR1 and CDR2: GTSNPN and SVGIG (reference sequence). CDR3 in amino acids: CAWNSGTGREKLFF. Written as DNA, the CDR3 is TGTGCCTGGAACTCCGGGACAGGACGAGAAAAACTGTTTTTT.

On this clonotype: One base away lies a much larger clone, so this may be a sequencing read error. CDR3 nucleotide sequence: TGTGGCAAAGCTCTGAGGATGACACAAAGTCGGGCCAACGTCCTGACTTTC. Its translation is CGKALRMTQSRANVLTF. This chain uses TRBV8-2 with TRBJ2-6. TRBV8-2 is a known pseudogene. There are 17 residues in the CDR3.

Points on this clonotype: A much bigger clone sits one base away, suggesting this may be a read error. V usage is TRBV4-3 and J usage is TRBJ1-3, with D possibly being TRBD1 (6 bases). The germline V gene encodes CDR1 LGHNA and CDR2 YSLEER. This CDR3 is built from 17 residues. Here the CDR3 DNA reads TGCGCCAGCAGCCAAGATGTGCCAGGGGAGATTGGAAACACCAAATATTTT. Its translation is CASSQDVPGEIGNTKYF.

The chain recombines TRBV9 with TRBJ1-2; D uncertain. Between the trimmed V and J ends, which lost 7 bases and 4 bases, there was a span of 23 bases. The CDR3 has 16 residues. Looked up from germline, CDR1 is SGDLS and CDR2 is YYNGEE. The CDR3 sequence is CASEALYSRKTYGYTF. The CDR3 nucleotides are TGTGCCAGCGAAGCGTTGTACTCAAGAAAGACCTATGGCTACACCTTC.

With respect to this clonotype: This may be a read error: a much more frequent sequence differs by one nucleotide. V usage is TRBV27 and J usage is TRBJ1-1; TRBD1 matches at 7 bases. Germline assignment: CDR1 MNHEY and CDR2 SMNVEV (reference sequence). The CDR3 runs to 19 residues. The CDR3 DNA reads TGTGTCAGCAGTTTATACAAGAGAGACAGGGTCCTTGGGGGCACTGAAGCTTTCTTT. Amino acids: CVSSLYKRDRVLGGTEAFF.

This clonotype was seen repeatedly, ten times or more. The chain is built from TRBV20-1 and TRBJ2-5; 7 nucleotides line up with TRBD1. This CDR3 is 15 amino acids long. V lost 0 bases, J lost 4 bases, and 8 bases stayed unmatched. Germline CDR1 reads DFQATT; CDR2 reads SNEGSKA (reference sequence). The DNA of the CDR3 is TGCAGTGCTAGAGACCCCCAGGGGGTTCTAGAGACCCAGTACTTC. Its protein is CSARDPQGVLETQYF.

With respect to this clonotype: One base away lies a much larger clone, so this may be a sequencing read error. The rearrangement links TRBV7-2 to TRBJ1-2; maybe TRBD1 (5 bases). The CDR3 sequence is 15 residues long. Per germline, CDR1 SGHTA and CDR2 FQGNSA. Trimming took off 7 bases at V and 6 bases at J, with 21 bases between the two ends. CDR3 amino acids: CASNPQLGTQDGYTF. Here the CDR3 DNA reads TGTGCCAGCAACCCCCAGCTTGGGACGCAGGATGGCTACACCTTC. The full variable domain, rest sourced from reference TRBV7-2 and TRBJ1-2, is GAGVSQSPSNKVTEKGKDVELRCDPISGHTALYWYRQSLGQGLEFLIYFQGNSAPDKSGLPSDRFSAERTGGSVSTLTIQRTQQEDSAVYLCASNPQLGTQDGYTFGSGTRLTVV.

This clonotype was observed at least ten times. This sequence joins TRBV7-9 and TRBJ2-2; the match to TRBD2 covers 7 bases. Losses at the gene ends were 5 bases for V and 8 bases for J; bases not matched to a gene: 5. This CDR3 has 13 amino acids. CDR1 is SEHNR, CDR2 FQNEAQ, per germline (reference sequence). In nucleotides, the CDR3 is TGTGCCAGCAGCCCGACGGGGGGAGGGGAGCTGTTTTTT. This sequence encodes CASSPTGGGELFF.

This clonotype showed up many times. V and J are TRBV18 and TRBJ2-7; tentatively, D is TRBD2 (5 bases). CDR1 and CDR2 (germline): KGHSH, LQKENI. The CDR3 consists of 15 residues. Trimming shortened V by 0 bases and J by 6 bases, and 15 bases separated the two germline ends. The CDR3 is CASSPPPGVQSEQYF. The CDR3 DNA is TGTGCCAGCTCACCACCACCCGGGGTCCAGAGCGAGCAGTACTTC.

The chain uses TRBV9 and TRBJ2-3; 7 bases fit TRBD1. The trim removed 2 bases at V and 4 bases at J, leaving 10 bases unmatched. The CDR3 length is 16 residues. The germline gives CDR1 SGDLS, CDR2 YYNGEE. The CDR3 is CASSVGLAGGADTQYF. CDR3 bases: TGTGCCAGCAGCGTCGGTTTGGCAGGGGGAGCAGATACGCAGTATTTT.

Remarks on this clonotype: Germline is not matched at one junction end, which may reflect a read error. CDR3 in DNA: TGTGCCAGCAACTTAACAGTGAACACTGAAGCTTTCTTT. It specifies CASNLTVNTEAFF. The chain employs TRBV7-3 and TRBJ1-1; D is uncertain. Germline-derived CDR1 and CDR2 are SGHTA and FQGTGA. The CDR3 contains 13 residues.

This clonotype has just a few counts. The chain is built from TRBV16 and TRBJ1-2; D is ambiguous. This CDR3 contains 17 residues. The germline V gene has CDR1 KGHSY and CDR2 FQNENV. V was cut by 5 bases and J by 4 bases, with 23 bases left in between. CDR3 nucleotides: TGTGCCAGCAGCGGGTCATGGGTCGTTAGAAAGACCTATGGCTACACCTTC. The encoded protein is CASSGSWVVRKTYGYTF.

To note about this clonotype: With a much larger clone just one base away, this may be a read error. For the CDR3, the DNA is TGTGCCAGCAGTGCATCAGGGGGGTATGCACCCCTCCACTTT. Protein sequence: CASSASGGYAPLHF. The chain joins TRBV2 to TRBJ1-6; 7 nucleotides agree with TRBD1. The CDR3 sequence is 14 residues long. Looked up from germline, CDR1 is SNHLY and CDR2 is FYNNEI. Trimming cost V 4 bases and J 11 bases; bases outside gene matches: 8.

This clonotype occurred many times. The chain has TRBV6-5 and TRBJ1-1, with 8 nucleotides matching TRBD1. V shed 4 bases and J 5 bases; nucleotides not matched to a gene: 12. This CDR3 has 16 amino acids. Looked up from germline, CDR1 is MNHEY and CDR2 is SVGAGI. CDR3 protein: CASSWGQDLGGTEAFF. In DNA form, the CDR3 reads TGTGCCAGCAGTTGGGGACAGGATTTGGGTGGTACTGAAGCTTTCTTT.

This clonotype came up once. It may be a read error: a sequence one base away is much more abundant. In DNA form, the CDR3 reads TGTGCCAGCAGTTCCCCCTCTAGCGGGTCGGGGGGAAATGAGCAGCTCTTC. Its translation is CASSSPSSGSGGNEQLF. V usage is TRBV28 and J usage is TRBJ2-1; 8 bases are shared with TRBD2. The V gene's germline CDR1 is MDHEN and CDR2 SYDVKM. CDR3 length: 17 amino acids.

The chain carries TRBV6-4 and TRBJ2-2; TRBD2 might be the D (5 bases). Trimming left V 7 bases short and J 3 bases short, with 9 bases between. The CDR3 length is 13 residues. Germline V gives CDR1 MRHNA, CDR2 SNTAGT. This chain's CDR3 is CASTSGYTGELFF. The CDR3 nucleotides are TGTGCCAGCACGAGCGGTTACACCGGGGAGCTGTTTTTT.

This clonotype was counted ten times or more. V and J are TRBV20-1 and TRBJ2-3; 9 nucleotides match TRBD2. With V trimmed by 4 bases and J by 3 bases, 8 bases remained unmatched. CDR1 is DFQATT and CDR2 is SNEGSKA in the germline V gene (reference sequence). There are 15 residues in the CDR3. CDR3 loop: CSAKGWLAGTDTQYF. Written as DNA, the CDR3 is TGCAGTGCTAAAGGGTGGCTAGCGGGAACAGATACGCAGTATTTT.

Notes on this clonotype: A read error may explain this, as a much larger clone is one base away. V gene TRBV6-5 combines with J gene TRBJ1-2, with D tentatively TRBD1 (5 bases). Germline V lookup: CDR1 MNHEY, CDR2 SVGAGI. The CDR3 spans 17 residues. Trimming pared 5 bases from V and 6 bases from J, leaving 25 bases between. CDR3: CASSEFAGGGKTHGYTF. The DNA for the CDR3 is TGTGCCAGCAGTGAGTTTGCAGGTGGGGGAAAGACCCATGGCTACACCTTC.

On this clonotype itself: With a much larger clone just one base away, this may be a read error. The chain is built from TRBV28 and TRBJ2-2, with 11 bases aligning to TRBD1. Germline loops: CDR1 MDHEN, CDR2 SYDVKM. The CDR3 runs to 13 residues. Written as DNA, the CDR3 is TGTGCCAGTGGGACAGGGGGACCCGGGGAGCTGTCTTTT. This encodes CASGTGGPGELSF.

Details on this clonotype: This may stem from a read error, because a much larger clone lies one nucleotide away. The J gene is TRBJ1-1, the V gene TRBV3-1; the D is unclear. The CDR3 consists of 17 residues. CDR1 is LGHDT, CDR2 YNNKEL, per germline (reference sequence). The CDR3 DNA sequence: TGTGCCAGCAGCAGTACGCGTCCCATTTCAATTCGCACTGAAGCTTGCTTT. Encoded protein: CASSSTRPISIRTEACF.

In its sample, this clonotype was seen many times. The chain recombines TRBV5-6 with TRBJ1-2; D not certain. The CDR3 is made up of 16 amino acids. V was shortened by 7 bases and J by 4 bases, with 23 bases between the two germline ends. Germline CDR1 SGHDT, CDR2 YYEEEE. The CDR3 region is CASYSLNSRKTYGYTF. The CDR3, as DNA: TGTGCCAGCTACAGCCTCAATAGTCGAAAGACCTATGGCTACACCTTC.

This clonotype was seen once. A clone one base away is much larger, so this may be a read error. The chain links TRBV28 to TRBJ1-5; TRBD1 matches 9 bases. The CDR3 contains 15 residues. The ends lost 3 bases at V and 9 bases at J; junction bases unmatched: 9. Germline CDR1 is MDHEN and CDR2 is SYDVKM. The CDR3: CASSLGTGFRRPQHF. The CDR3 bases are TGTGCCAGCAGTTTGGGGACAGGGTTCCGTCGGCCCCAGCATTTT.

This clonotype came up many times. J is TRBJ1-1 and V is TRBV19; maybe TRBD1 (5 bases). This CDR3 is 14 amino acids long. Trimming removed 3 bases at V and 5 bases at J, with 13 bases between. Germline lookup yields CDR1 LNHDA and CDR2 SQIVND (reference sequence). The CDR3 region has the DNA TGTGCCAGTAGTATTCGGGGGGTAGGTACTGAAGCTTTCTTT. Its protein is CASSIRGVGTEAFF.

At least ten counts were recorded for this clonotype. This chain joins TRBV20-1 and TRBJ1-1, with TRBD1 as a possible D gene (5 bases). V gave up 1 base and J gave up 3 bases, with 15 bases separating them. The CDR3 has 15 amino acids. CDR1 and CDR2 from the germline V gene are DFQATT and SNEGSKA (reference sequence). In DNA form, the CDR3 reads TGCAGTGCTAGAGGGTCCTCATCGGGGGACACTGAAGCTTTCTTT. This gives the protein CSARGSSSGDTEAFF.

The chain combines TRBV17 with TRBJ1-2. TRBV17 is filed as an ORF, its function uncertain. The CDR3 length is 16 residues. CDR3 sequence: CSSLKYILGRTYGYTF. CDR3 sequence (DNA): TGCAGTAGCCTCAAGTATATTCTGGGAAGGACCTATGGCTACACCTTC.